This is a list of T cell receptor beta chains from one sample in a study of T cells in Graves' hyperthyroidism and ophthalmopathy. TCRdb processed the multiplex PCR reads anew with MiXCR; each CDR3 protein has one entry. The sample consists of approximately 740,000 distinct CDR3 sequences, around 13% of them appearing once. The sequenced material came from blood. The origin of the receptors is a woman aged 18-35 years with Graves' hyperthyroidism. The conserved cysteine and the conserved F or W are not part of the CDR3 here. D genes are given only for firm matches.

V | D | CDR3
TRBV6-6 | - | ASSYLVGSYNEQF
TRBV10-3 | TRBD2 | AISDLFSGSGNEQF
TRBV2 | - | ASSERGARGRHQETQY
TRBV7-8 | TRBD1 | ASSKYGTVNTEAF
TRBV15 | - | ATSREQAPYNEQF
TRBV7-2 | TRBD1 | ASSQAFTGGETQY
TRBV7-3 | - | ASSVLPGINYEQY
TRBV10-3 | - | AISGGSGALQETQY
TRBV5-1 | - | ASSFNRIQETQY
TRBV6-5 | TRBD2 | ASSYPLAAHEDNEQF
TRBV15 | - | ATSPHRGTPWAEAF
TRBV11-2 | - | ASRSRTKNTGELF
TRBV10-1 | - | ASSDRPSRNEQF
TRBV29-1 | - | SVEGTSVSYNEQF
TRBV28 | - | ASRDSVYNEQF
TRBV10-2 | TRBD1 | ASSDRDRENTDTQY
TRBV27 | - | ASSSLSSADYEQY
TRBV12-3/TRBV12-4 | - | ASSPSQITDTQY
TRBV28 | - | ASSLFVWSYEQY
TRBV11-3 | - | ASSLDPVAGAGANVLT
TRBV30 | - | AWSPTGGSPLH
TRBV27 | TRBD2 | ASSIREGTSEQY
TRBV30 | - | AHNRANTGELF
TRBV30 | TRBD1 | AWSLTGTAIRGAF